Shown below are 17 T cell receptor beta chains from a single sample sequenced in a study of OX40 agonist ivuxolimab in advanced cancers. The table came from immunoSEQ multiplex PCR; TCRdb's copy has only in-frame clones and leaves some out. The data hold around 110,000 clones, with about nine tenths observed a single time. Sequencing used CD4+ or CD8+ T cells sorted from blood, obtained in a trial of the OX40 agonist ivuxolimab. These receptors all come from an adult with an advanced solid tumor such as melanoma, head and neck, liver or kidney cancer.

This sequence joins TRBV2 and TRBJ2-7; D is unresolved. Germline V CDR1 and CDR2: SNHLY, FYNNEI. CDR3 length: 12 residues. V was pared by 7 bases and J by 0 bases, with 7 bases between. The DNA of the CDR3 is TGTGCCAGCAAGGACGACTCCTACGAGCAGTACTTC. Its protein product is CASKDDSYEQYF.

V and J are TRBV10-3 and TRBJ2-5; unclear D gene. Germline loops: CDR1 ENHRY, CDR2 SYGVKD. The CDR3 is made up of 12 amino acids. The V end was cut by 0 bases, the J end by 10 bases, with 9 bases between. DNA for the CDR3: TGTGCCATCAGTGAGTCTGACGTGGGCCAGTACTTC. It translates to CAISESDVGQYF.

This chain uses TRBV5-6 with TRBJ1-1; weak D call: TRBD1 (6 bases). Deletions cut 7 bases from V and 0 bases from J, with 13 bases between. The CDR3 extends over 14 amino acids. Germline CDR1 and CDR2: SGHDT and YYEEEE. CDR3 nucleotide sequence: TGTGCCAGCCTACGGACAGCCTTGAACACTGAAGCTTTCTTT. Residues: CASLRTALNTEAFF. The full variable domain, completed using reference TRBV5-6 and TRBJ1-1, is DAGVTQSPTHLIKTRGQQVTLRCSPKSGHDTVSWYQQALGQGPQFIFQYYEEEERQRGNFPDRFSGHQFPNYSSELNVNALLLGDSALYLCASLRTALNTEAFFGQGTRLTVV.

The chain uses TRBV28 and TRBJ1-4; a weak D match, TRBD1 (6 bases). The ends were cut back, 6 bases at V and 8 bases at J, with 19 bases in the middle. Germline V lookup: CDR1 MDHEN, CDR2 SYDVKM. This CDR3 is 15 amino acids long. CDR3 in DNA: TGTGCCAGCAGCTCGGCACAGGGATTTGAGGAAAAACTGTTTTTT. Its translation: CASSSAQGFEEKLFF.

V gene TRBV11-3 combines with J gene TRBJ2-1, with D perhaps TRBD2 (6 bases). The CDR3 runs 14 residues. CDR1 and CDR2 from the germline V gene are SGHNT and YENEEA. With 1 base removed from V and 7 bases from J, the gap between germline ends came to 11 bases. CDR3 DNA sequence: TGTGCCAGCAGCTTAGGCGGAGGGTCAAATGAGCAGTTCTTC. It is translated as CASSLGGGSNEQFF.

The chain links TRBV29-1 to TRBJ2-3, with TRBD1 matching over 10 bases. V was pared by 3 bases and J by 5 bases, with 5 bases of the junction left unmatched. The CDR3 has 14 amino acids. Germline V gene lookup returns CDR1 SQVTM and CDR2 ANQGSEA. Here the CDR3 DNA reads TGCAGCGTTGATAAGGGACAGGGGATAGATACGCAGTATTTT. Protein sequence: CSVDKGQGIDTQYF.

The rearrangement uses TRBV9 and TRBJ2-1; 9 nucleotides align to TRBD1. The CDR3 has 16 residues. Germline CDR1 and CDR2: SGDLS and YYNGEE. The V gene end was trimmed by 0 bases and the J gene end by 7 bases; junction bases not matched to a gene: 8. CDR3 sequence: CASSVGLGQGLNEQFF. CDR3 DNA: TGTGCCAGCAGCGTAGGTCTGGGACAGGGACTTAATGAGCAGTTCTTC.

The sample holds one count of this clone. The DNA of the CDR3 is TGTGCCATCAAGGCTAGCGGGGGGCGGGAGACCCAGTACTTC. Its protein product is CAIKASGGRETQYF. V gene TRBV10-3 combines with J gene TRBJ2-5; TRBD2 agrees at 11 bases. With 7 bases clipped from V and 5 bases from J, the junction kept 6 bases outside the gene matches. The CDR3 runs to 14 residues. The germline gives CDR1 ENHRY, CDR2 SYGVKD.

The V call is TRBV5-1, the J call TRBJ2-3; D gene unclear. The V end was cut by 1 base, the J end by 6 bases, with 12 bases between. CDR3 size: 14 residues. The germline gives CDR1 SGHRS, CDR2 YFSETQ. DNA for the CDR3: TGCGCCAGCAGCTTGCAGTGGGATGGGGATACGCAGTATTTT. Translating it yields CASSLQWDGDTQYF.

CDR3 amino acids: CASSYGGGVAYEQYF. The CDR3 nucleotides are TGTGCCAGCAGTTACGGGGGAGGGGTCGCCTACGAGCAGTACTTC. The chain is built from TRBV6-5 and TRBJ2-7, with TRBD2 identical over 7 bases. The CDR3 spans 15 residues. Germline lookup yields CDR1 MNHEY and CDR2 SVGAGI. J lost 2 bases, V lost 2 bases, and 6 bases had no gene match.

This clone appeared a few times. CDR3 in amino acids: CASRARTSGGELFF. Written as DNA, the CDR3 is TGTGCCAGCAGGGCCAGGACTAGCGGGGGGGAGCTGTTTTTT. This chain links TRBV2 with TRBJ2-2; TRBD2 agrees at 11 bases. The CDR3 is 14 residues long. Per germline, CDR1 SNHLY and CDR2 FYNNEI. V trimming: 6 bases; J trimming: 8 bases; junction bases outside the gene matches: 5.

V is TRBV14 and J is TRBJ2-1, with 8 nucleotides matching TRBD2. J was trimmed by 4 bases and V by 2 bases; bases with no gene match: 10. CDR3 length: 17 residues. Germline V gene lookup returns CDR1 SGHDN and CDR2 FVKESK. In DNA, the CDR3 is TGTGCCAGCAGCCAACCCTGGGGGCGGGGGGCGTACAATGAGCAGTTCTTC. As protein: CASSQPWGRGAYNEQFF.

This clone was detected only once. This chain links TRBV4-3 with TRBJ1-5, with 8 bases lining up with TRBD1. This CDR3 has 15 residues. V gave up 3 bases and J gave up 5 bases; unmatched junction bases: 6. The V gene's germline CDR1 is LGHNA and CDR2 YSLEER. Written as DNA, the CDR3 is TGCGCCAGCAGCCACACGACAGGGGCGTATCAGCCCCAGCATTTT. It translates to CASSHTTGAYQPQHF.

The rearrangement links TRBV27 to TRBJ1-2, with TRBD1 matching over 8 bases. The V and J ends lost 4 bases and 2 bases, in that order; junction bases with no gene match: 9. The germline V gene has CDR1 MNHEY and CDR2 SMNVEV (reference sequence). This CDR3 is 16 amino acids long. CDR3 in amino acids: CASSSYTGQENYGYTF. The CDR3 nucleotides read TGTGCCAGCAGTTCATACACGGGACAGGAGAACTATGGCTACACCTTC.

The genes are TRBV30 and TRBJ2-7; 7 nucleotides align to TRBD1. Trimming took 5 bases from V and 9 from J; bases not matched to a gene: 7. The CDR3 sequence is 11 residues long. Germline CDR1 reads GTSNPN; CDR2 reads SVGIG (reference sequence). CDR3 amino acids: CAWGTVLRQYF. CDR3 DNA: TGTGCCTGGGGGACAGTCCTTAGGCAGTACTTC.

The V call is TRBV15, the J call TRBJ1-3; possibly TRBD1 for D (5 bases). CDR3 size: 14 residues. V lost 5 bases and J 0 bases, leaving 8 bases between the germline ends. Germline V CDR1 and CDR2: LNHNV, YYDKDF (reference sequence). The chain's CDR3 is CATSGHRSGNTIYF. The CDR3 region has the DNA TGTGCCACCAGCGGACACCGCTCTGGAAACACCATATATTTT.

V gene TRBV4-1 combines with J gene TRBJ1-6; the D is unclear. Per the germline V gene, CDR1 is MGHRA and CDR2 is YSYEKL. Deletions cut 1 base from V and 4 bases from J, with 5 bases between. This CDR3 region has 14 residues. CDR3 DNA sequence: TGCGCCAGCAGCCAAGGAGGGTATAATTCACCCCTCCACTTT. It codes for CASSQGGYNSPLHF.